Presented here are 26 T cell receptor beta chains from one specimen sequenced in a study of response to subunit inactivated influenza vaccine. TCRdb re-derived calls from the RT-PCR reads in MiXCR, one entry per CDR3 protein. The sample carries some 480,000 distinct CDR3 sequences, around 9.9% recorded once. This material consisted of PBMCs from blood, taken 35 to 45 days after vaccination. The receptor source for this set is a man aged 50 to 60 who received an inactivated influenza vaccine.

About this clonotype: Germline and junction disagree at one end, which may indicate a read error. The chain joins TRBV9 to TRBJ2-1; D gene uncertain. The CDR3 contains 12 residues. The germline V gene encodes CDR1 SGDLS and CDR2 YYNGEE. This chain's CDR3 is CASSGRHNEQVF. DNA of the CDR3: TGTGCCAGCAGCGGGCGCCACAATGAGCAGGTCTTC.

This clonotype occurred many times. The V call is TRBV6-1, the J call TRBJ2-7; the D gene is possibly TRBD2 (5 bases). The CDR3 is 11 residues long. Germline V gives CDR1 MNHNS, CDR2 SASEGT. V lost 11 bases and J 4 bases, leaving 12 bases between the germline ends. Here the CDR3 DNA reads TGTGCCGTGCCCGGCGGGTACGAGCAGTACTTC. Residues: CAVPGGYEQYF.

In its sample, this clonotype was seen a few times. V usage is TRBV7-3 and J usage is TRBJ2-3; possibly TRBD1 or TRBD2 for D (5 bases each). Germline lookup yields CDR1 SGHTA and CDR2 FQGTGA. The CDR3 is 15 amino acids. V was clipped by 6 bases and J by 2 bases, with 15 bases between them. The CDR3 loop reads CASSYRDGITDTQYF. The DNA of the CDR3 is TGTGCCAGCAGTTATAGGGACGGCATCACAGATACGCAGTATTTT. Full variable domain (remainder filled in from reference TRBV7-3 and TRBJ2-3): GAGVSQTPSNKVTEKGKYVELRCDPISGHTALYWYRQSLGQGPEFLIYFQGTGAADDSGLPNDRFFAVRPEGSVSTLKIQRTERGDSAVYLCASSYRDGITDTQYFGPGTRLTVL.

This clonotype was counted many times. The chain joins TRBV20-1 to TRBJ2-3; D remains ambiguous. The CDR3 spans 15 residues. Germline V lookup: CDR1 DFQATT, CDR2 SNEGSKA (reference sequence). The V and J ends lost 0 bases and 2 bases respectively, with 12 bases between them. The CDR3 bases are TGCAGTGCTAGAGATATACAGCTTTTCACAGATACGCAGTATTTT. It is translated as CSARDIQLFTDTQYF.

This clonotype was recorded only once. The genes are TRBV2 and TRBJ2-5; 10 bases map to TRBD1. Germline V gene lookup returns CDR1 SNHLY and CDR2 FYNNEI. With V trimmed by 7 bases and J by 2 bases, 10 bases remained unmatched. CDR3 length: 16 residues. CDR3: CASKEGQGILQETQYF. DNA of the CDR3: TGTGCCAGCAAAGAGGGACAGGGGATACTACAAGAGACCCAGTACTTC.

The chain combines TRBV12-3 or TRBV12-4 with TRBJ2-6, with D unclear. Trimming cost V 6 bases and J 12 bases, with 12 bases left between them. This CDR3 is 12 amino acids long. CDR3 in amino acids: CASRLRSPVLTF. In nucleotides, the CDR3 is TGTGCCAGCAGGTTACGGTCTCCCGTCCTGACTTTC.

This clonotype was seen a handful of times. The J gene is TRBJ2-7, the V gene TRBV20-1; a possible D gene is TRBD2 (7 bases). Trimming took 4 bases from V and 1 from J, leaving 17 bases between them. The germline CDR1 and CDR2 sequences are DFQATT and SNEGSKA (reference sequence). The CDR3 consists of 15 residues. The CDR3 DNA follows: TGCAGTGCTAACCCCTGGGGGGGGGCTTCCTACGAGCAGTACTTC. This codes for CSANPWGGASYEQYF.

This clonotype was counted only a few times. The CDR3 protein is CSVDGSSSGNTIYF. CDR3 nucleotides: TGCAGCGTTGACGGGAGCTCCTCTGGAAACACCATATATTTT. This sequence joins TRBV29-1 and TRBJ1-3; unclear D gene. This CDR3 comprises 14 residues. The V end lost 3 bases, the J end lost 0 bases, and 9 bases lay between the germline ends. Germline V gives CDR1 SQVTM, CDR2 ANQGSEA.

This clonotype has at least ten counts. The rearrangement links TRBV12-3 or TRBV12-4 to TRBJ2-7; no clear D gene. The V end lost 3 bases, the J end lost 6 bases, and 9 bases lay between the germline ends. The CDR3 covers 12 residues. The CDR3 loop is CASSFWLGEQYF. In DNA, the CDR3 is TGTGCCAGCAGTTTCTGGCTAGGCGAGCAGTACTTC.

This chain uses TRBV5-1 with TRBJ1-1, with D possibly being TRBD1 (6 bases). Germline V lookup: CDR1 SGHRS, CDR2 YFSETQ. V was trimmed by 0 bases and J by 6 bases, leaving 12 bases between them. The CDR3 sequence is 14 residues long. Written as DNA, the CDR3 is TGCGCCAGCAGCTTGGCTTTGGGGGGGCCTGAAGCTTTCTTT. This translates into CASSLALGGPEAFF. Complete variable domain (other parts from reference TRBV5-1 and TRBJ1-1): KAGVTQTPRYLIKTRGQQVTLSCSPISGHRSVSWYQQTPGQGLQFLFEYFSETQRNKGNFPGRFSGRQFSNSRSEMNVSTLELGDSALYLCASSLALGGPEAFFGQGTRLTVV.

The chain has TRBV14 and TRBJ2-5; TRBD1 might be the D (6 bases). Germline lookup yields CDR1 SGHDN and CDR2 FVKESK. V was pared by 1 base and J by 1 base, with 16 bases between. The CDR3 sequence is 17 residues long. The CDR3 loop reads CASSQGADRTVQETQYF. The CDR3 bases are TGTGCCAGCAGCCAAGGGGCCGACAGGACCGTCCAAGAGACCCAGTACTTC.

With respect to this clonotype: A single base separates this from a much larger clone, so it may be a read error. The rearrangement uses TRBV12-3 or TRBV12-4 and TRBJ2-7, with no clear D. The CDR3 spans 12 residues. With 3 bases removed from V and 2 bases from J, the gap between germline ends came to 5 bases. DNA for the CDR3: TGTGCCAGCAGTTTCCTCCCCTACGAGCAGTACTTC. It is translated as CASSFLPYEQYF.

This clonotype was observed many times. V gene TRBV28 combines with J gene TRBJ2-3; 8 bases map to TRBD2. Looked up from germline, CDR1 is MDHEN and CDR2 is SYDVKM. CDR3 size: 15 residues. V dropped 8 bases and J dropped 5; count of bases not matched to a gene: 12. This CDR3 reads CASSGGGAGGDTQYF. Written as DNA, the CDR3 is TGTGCCAGCTCCGGGGGGGGGGCTGGGGGAGATACGCAGTATTTT.

This rearrangement joins TRBV7-2 to TRBJ2-1; D possibly corresponds to TRBD2 (6 bases). The CDR3 sequence is 13 residues long. CDR1 is SGHTA, CDR2 FQGNSA, per germline. Trimming removed 3 bases from V and 4 bases from J, with 7 bases in between. Here the CDR3 DNA reads TGTGCCAGCAGCTTTAGCGGTTACAATGAGCAGTTCTTC. Translating it yields CASSFSGYNEQFF.

The rearrangement uses TRBV27 and TRBJ2-3; D unresolved. The V end was cut by 8 bases, the J end by 0 bases, with 9 bases between. Per the germline V gene, CDR1 is MNHEY and CDR2 is SMNVEV (reference sequence). The CDR3 sequence is 13 residues long. The CDR3 DNA is TGTGCCAGCGCTTCCTCTAGCACAGATACGCAGTATTTT. Its protein product is CASASSSTDTQYF.

This clonotype was seen a handful of times. The DNA of the CDR3 is TGTGCCAGCAGTGGAGGGACAGGGTTCTCCTACGAGCAGTACTTC. It codes for CASSGGTGFSYEQYF. The chain links TRBV25-1 to TRBJ2-7; 9 nucleotides agree with TRBD1. The CDR3 loop spans 15 amino acids. The germline V gene encodes CDR1 MGHDK and CDR2 SYGVNS. Unmatched junction bases numbered 4, after V lost 4 bases and J lost 0 bases.

This clonotype was recorded a few times. The genes are TRBV7-2 and TRBJ1-1; no clear D. V dropped 5 bases and J dropped 5 bases, with 9 bases sitting between them. CDR1 and CDR2 (germline): SGHTA, FQGNSA. The CDR3 contains 12 residues. CDR3 sequence: CASSIKGTEAFF. In DNA form, the CDR3 reads TGTGCCAGCAGCATTAAAGGGACTGAAGCTTTCTTT.

This clonotype has a count of ten or more. The chain recombines TRBV11-2 with TRBJ1-3; D might be TRBD1 (5 bases). The V gene lost 3 bases and the J gene lost 2 bases, with 11 bases spanning the gap. The CDR3 covers 15 residues. The germline V gene has CDR1 SGHAT and CDR2 FQNNGV. This CDR3 is CASSFRGIPGNTIYF. The CDR3 region has the DNA TGTGCCAGCAGCTTCCGGGGGATCCCTGGAAACACCATATATTTT.

This clonotype occurred many times. An end of the junction does not agree with germline; a read error may underlie this. The chain has TRBV3-1 and TRBJ2-1; TRBD1 might be the D (5 bases). Germline CDR1 reads LGHDT; CDR2 reads YNNKEL (reference sequence). This CDR3 region has 15 residues. Here the CDR3 DNA reads TGTGCCAGCAGCCAAGACAGGGTATCCTACAACGAGCAGTTCTTC. This encodes CASSQDRVSYNEQFF.

This chain connects TRBV20-1 to TRBJ2-7; no firm D call. The CDR3 runs 12 residues. The V gene's germline CDR1 is DFQATT and CDR2 SNEGSKA (reference sequence). With 3 bases removed from V and 3 bases from J, the gap between germline ends came to 9 bases. The CDR3 loop reads CSASILGYEQYF. CDR3 nucleotide sequence: TGCAGTGCTAGTATACTGGGCTACGAGCAGTACTTC.

This clonotype occurred a few times. The CDR3 bases are TGTGCCAGCAGCGGATCGGGACTAGCGGGAGGCACAGATACGCAGTATTTT. It translates to CASSGSGLAGGTDTQYF. The V call is TRBV5-6, the J call TRBJ2-3; 14 nucleotides line up with TRBD2. The V segment lost 4 bases and the J segment 1 base; nucleotides outside the gene matches: 5. Per germline, CDR1 SGHDT and CDR2 YYEEEE. The CDR3 totals 17 residues.

This clonotype has a handful of counts. The chain has TRBV7-9 and TRBJ2-3, with D hard to call. Trimming took 1 base from V and 1 from J, leaving 9 bases between them. CDR1 is SEHNR and CDR2 is FQNEAQ in the germline V gene (reference sequence). The CDR3 loop spans 15 amino acids. Here the CDR3 DNA reads TGTGCCAGCAGCTTAGTGTGGCAGGGCACAGATACGCAGTATTTT. Its translation is CASSLVWQGTDTQYF.

This clonotype was detected only a few times. This sequence joins TRBV5-6 and TRBJ2-2; the D is unclear. The CDR3 length is 16 residues. V was cut by 0 bases and J by 1 base, with 10 bases left in between. The germline CDR1 and CDR2 sequences are SGHDT and YYEEEE. CDR3 sequence (DNA): TGTGCCAGCAGCTTGGGAATCCAAAGGAACACCGGGGAGCTGTTTTTT. It specifies CASSLGIQRNTGELFF. Supplemented by reference TRBV5-6 and TRBJ2-2, the full variable domain reads DAGVTQSPTHLIKTRGQQVTLRCSPKSGHDTVSWYQQALGQGPQFIFQYYEEEERQRGNFPDRFSGHQFPNYSSELNVNALLLGDSALYLCASSLGIQRNTGELFFGEGSRLTVL.

This clonotype was found a few times. The chain links TRBV10-3 to TRBJ2-5, with 8 bases aligning to TRBD1. The V and J ends lost 3 bases and 0 bases, in that order; junction bases with no gene match: 6. The CDR3 sequence is 16 residues long. Germline CDR1 is ENHRY and CDR2 is SYGVKD. Written as DNA, the CDR3 is TGTGCCATCAGTGATGGGCAGGGGGCGTACCAAGAGACCCAGTACTTC. This gives the protein CAISDGQGAYQETQYF.

The rearrangement joins TRBV4-3 to TRBJ2-1, with no clear D. This CDR3 has 17 amino acids. V lost 1 base and J 2 bases, leaving 15 bases between the germline ends. Per the germline V gene, CDR1 is LGHNA and CDR2 is YSLEER. The CDR3 DNA reads TGCGCCAGCAGCCAAGTGTTCGGTGTACCGGCCTACAATGAGCAGTTCTTC. Translation: CASSQVFGVPAYNEQFF.

The chain has TRBV12-3 or TRBV12-4 and TRBJ2-1; 10 nucleotides agree with TRBD2. The ends lost 5 bases at V and 4 bases at J; junction bases unmatched: 5. This CDR3 spans 15 amino acids. Here the CDR3 reads CASSHGLAAYNEQFF. CDR3 DNA: TGTGCCAGCAGTCACGGACTAGCGGCATACAATGAGCAGTTCTTC.